The 30 T cell receptor beta chains presented below share a single source sample, sequenced in a study of STAT5B mutations in CD4+ large granular lymphocyte leukemia. Only in-frame clones appear in the TCRdb table, and some are missing; sequencing was by immunoSEQ multiplex PCR. The repertoire consists of some 29,000 clones, with approximately 79% occurring once and the leading ten covering 5.5% to 7.5%. Sequences were obtained from CD4+ T cells from blood buffy coats. The source of these receptors is a human donor in good health.

The chain joins TRBV7-2 to TRBJ1-2, with 7 bases identical to TRBD1. The CDR3 has 15 amino acids. Germline trimming cut 5 bases from V and 4 bases from J; bases unmatched to any gene: 10. Germline V CDR1 and CDR2: SGHTA, FQGNSA. CDR3 loop: CASSVYRGEFYGYTF. The CDR3 DNA follows: TGTGCCAGCAGCGTATACAGGGGAGAGTTCTATGGCTACACCTTC.

This clone was seen a handful of times. The CDR3 DNA reads TGTGCCAGCAGCTTTTATCAGCGGGGGGTGGATGAGCAGTTCTTC. Residues: CASSFYQRGVDEQFF. This chain joins TRBV7-6 and TRBJ2-1; 9 nucleotides match TRBD2. The V gene's germline CDR1 is SGHVS and CDR2 FNYEAQ. This CDR3 is 15 amino acids long. V shed 3 bases and J 8 bases; nucleotides not matched to a gene: 8.

This chain connects TRBV4-3 to TRBJ2-6; a weak D match, TRBD1 (5 bases). The CDR3 covers 18 residues. The V end lost 5 bases, the J end lost 2 bases, and 19 bases lay between the germline ends. The germline CDR1 and CDR2 sequences are LGHNA and YSLEER. For the CDR3, the DNA is TGCGCCAGCAGCTCCCGGCCAGGGCTAACGGCTGGGGCCAACGTCCTGACTTTC. Protein: CASSSRPGLTAGANVLTF.

This chain joins TRBV5-6 and TRBJ2-2, with D perhaps matching TRBD1 (5 bases). Trimming stripped 2 bases from V and 5 bases from J, with 10 bases between. The germline V gene has CDR1 SGHDT and CDR2 YYEEEE. This CDR3 is built from 14 residues. The CDR3 sequence: CASSFTGATGELFF. The CDR3 DNA reads TGTGCCAGCAGCTTCACAGGAGCTACCGGGGAGCTGTTTTTT. The whole variable domain, filled in from reference TRBV5-6 and TRBJ2-2, reads DAGVTQSPTHLIKTRGQQVTLRCSPKSGHDTVSWYQQALGQGPQFIFQYYEEEERQRGNFPDRFSGHQFPNYSSELNVNALLLGDSALYLCASSFTGATGELFFGEGSRLTVL.

The gene calls are TRBV6-5 and TRBJ1-6, with no clear D. The CDR3 covers 15 residues. Germline CDR1 reads MNHEY; CDR2 reads SVGAGI. Trimming removed 4 bases from V and 5 bases from J, with 12 bases in between. CDR3 amino acids: CASSFDRTDNSPLHF. CDR3 DNA: TGTGCCAGCAGTTTTGACCGGACGGATAATTCACCCCTCCACTTT.

V and J are TRBV11-2 and TRBJ2-1, with TRBD2 as a possible D gene (7 bases). The germline V gene has CDR1 SGHAT and CDR2 FQNNGV. This CDR3 region has 16 residues. Trimming left V 5 bases short and J 8 bases short, with 22 bases between. Written as DNA, the CDR3 is TGTGCCAGCAGCCCCGTTGGGGGGGGGCCGGGGGATGAGCAGTTCTTC. Protein product: CASSPVGGGPGDEQFF.

V gene TRBV7-2 combines with J gene TRBJ2-5; tentatively, D is TRBD1 or TRBD2 (6 bases each). The V gene's germline CDR1 is SGHTA and CDR2 FQGNSA. This CDR3 has 14 residues. Deletions cut 5 bases from V and 1 base from J, with 11 bases between. Here the CDR3 DNA reads TGTGCCAGCAGCAGGGGGGCGACCCAAGAGACCCAGTACTTC. Encoded protein: CASSRGATQETQYF.

This clone has a single count. The gene calls are TRBV11-2 and TRBJ1-6; D is perhaps TRBD1 (6 bases). The CDR3 has 15 amino acids. V was clipped by 3 bases and J by 9 bases, with 15 bases between them. In germline, CDR1 is SGHAT, CDR2 FQNNGV. The CDR3 region is CASSLDIGGASPLHF. The CDR3, as DNA: TGTGCCAGCAGCTTGGATATTGGGGGCGCTTCACCCCTCCACTTT.

Only one count was recorded for this clone. V gene TRBV11-1 combines with J gene TRBJ2-4; D is perhaps TRBD2 (5 bases). The CDR3 length is 15 residues. Trimming stripped 1 base from V and 1 base from J, with 8 bases between. Germline values: CDR1 SGHAT, CDR2 FQDESV (reference sequence). CDR3 sequence reads: CASSLETGAKNIQYF. The CDR3 DNA reads TGTGCCAGCAGCTTAGAGACGGGGGCCAAAAACATTCAGTACTTC.

J is TRBJ1-2 and V is TRBV7-9; a weak D match, TRBD1 (5 bases). Germline V gene lookup returns CDR1 SEHNR and CDR2 FQNEAQ (reference sequence). V lost 0 bases and J lost 0, with 8 bases in between. The CDR3 spans 15 residues. Here the CDR3 DNA reads TGTGCCAGCAGCTTAGCGGGGGGACCTAACTATGGCTACACCTTC. It codes for CASSLAGGPNYGYTF.

This clone was observed a single time. In DNA, the CDR3 is TGTGCTAGTGGTAGCGGGGGGGCCATTGAGCAGTTCTTC. This translates into CASGSGGAIEQFF. The rearrangement joins TRBV12-5 to TRBJ2-1; TRBD2 aligns across 10 bases. The CDR3 spans 13 residues. Germline values: CDR1 LGHNT, CDR2 FRNRAP. J gave up 9 bases and V 5 bases, and 4 bases lay outside the gene matches.

The J gene is TRBJ2-7, the V gene TRBV6-5; 7 bases align to TRBD1. The V gene end was trimmed by 5 bases and the J gene end by 6 bases; junction bases not matched to a gene: 7. The germline V gene has CDR1 MNHEY and CDR2 SVGAGI. The CDR3 is 13 amino acids. CDR3 DNA sequence: TGTGCCAGCAGTCCCCTACAGGGGAGCGAGCAGTACGTC. Translating it yields CASSPLQGSEQYV.

The chain carries TRBV15 and TRBJ1-5; a possible D gene is TRBD1 (6 bases). The germline CDR1 and CDR2 sequences are LNHNV and YYDKDF (reference sequence). Trimming left V 4 bases short and J 2 bases short, with 9 bases between. This CDR3 contains 14 residues. The CDR3 protein is CATSTHRGNQPQHF. The CDR3 nucleotides read TGTGCCACCAGCACTCACAGGGGCAATCAGCCCCAGCATTTT.

For the CDR3, the DNA is TGTGCCAGCAGTGAAGTCGGGGAAAAGTATAGCAATCAGCCCCAGCATTTT. This encodes CASSEVGEKYSNQPQHF. The chain recombines TRBV6-1 with TRBJ1-5; D remains ambiguous. Germline V CDR1 and CDR2: MNHNS, SASEGT. The CDR3 consists of 17 residues. Trimming cost V 1 base and J 0 bases, with 13 bases left between them.

This clone turned up a few times. The V and J genes are TRBV28 and TRBJ1-5; D is possibly TRBD1 (6 bases). The CDR3 has 12 amino acids. Looked up from germline, CDR1 is MDHEN and CDR2 is SYDVKM. Trimming took off 7 bases at V and 6 bases at J, with 10 bases between the two ends. CDR3 DNA sequence: TGTGCCAGCATGGGGGCTGGTCAGCCCCAGCATTTT. Translated: CASMGAGQPQHF.

This chain joins TRBV19 and TRBJ2-2, with D unresolved. Trimming left V 1 base short and J 4 bases short, with 10 bases between. Germline V lookup: CDR1 LNHDA, CDR2 SQIVND (reference sequence). This CDR3 has 15 amino acids. CDR3 nucleotide sequence: TGTGCCAGTAGTATAGCTCTAGGAGTCACCGGGGAGCTGTTTTTT. This codes for CASSIALGVTGELFF.

V usage is TRBV18 and J usage is TRBJ2-1; D uncertain. Germline V CDR1 and CDR2: KGHSH, LQKENI. The CDR3 extends over 14 amino acids. V shed 0 bases and J shed 11 bases, with 14 bases lying between them. The CDR3 nucleotides read TGTGCCAGCTCACCACCGTCTCGAGACCCCAAGCAGTTCTTC. Amino acid sequence: CASSPPSRDPKQFF.

This chain connects TRBV7-2 to TRBJ2-6; D is undetermined. V was trimmed by 5 bases and J by 0 bases, leaving 8 bases between them. This CDR3 contains 15 residues. Germline lookup yields CDR1 SGHTA and CDR2 FQGNSA. The CDR3 DNA reads TGTGCCAGCAGCGCCAAGAACTCTGGGGCCAACGTCCTGACTTTC. Translating gives CASSAKNSGANVLTF.

The CDR3 nucleotides read TGTGCCAGCTCAGTAACAGGGGGCTCAGCTTACGAGCAGTACTTC. It encodes CASSVTGGSAYEQYF. This rearrangement joins TRBV18 to TRBJ2-7, with 9 bases matching TRBD1. The V segment lost 5 bases and the J segment 4 bases; nucleotides outside the gene matches: 9. The CDR3 consists of 15 residues. Germline-derived CDR1 and CDR2 are KGHSH and LQKENI.

DNA for the CDR3: TGTGCCAGTAAAGACTCAGGACTAGCGTCCTACAATGAGCAGTTCTTC. It yields the protein CASKDSGLASYNEQFF. The chain employs TRBV19 and TRBJ2-1; the match to TRBD2 covers 9 bases. Looked up from germline, CDR1 is LNHDA and CDR2 is SQIVND (reference sequence). The CDR3 spans 16 residues. V gave up 7 bases and J gave up 1 base; unmatched junction bases: 8.

This clone occurred once. V is TRBV11-2 and J is TRBJ1-3, with D tentatively TRBD1 (6 bases). The CDR3 is 15 residues long. The V gene's germline CDR1 is SGHAT and CDR2 FQNNGV. V was shortened by 2 bases and J by 2 bases, with 10 bases between the two germline ends. The CDR3 protein is CASSLFGGPGNTIYF. DNA of the CDR3: TGTGCCAGCAGCTTATTCGGGGGGCCTGGAAACACCATATATTTT.

As DNA, the CDR3 is TGCGCCAGCAGCTTTCAACAGGGGCACTCAGATACGCAGTATTTT. Translated: CASSFQQGHSDTQYF. The V and J genes are TRBV5-1 and TRBJ2-3, with 7 bases aligning to TRBD1. CDR3 length: 15 residues. The germline CDR1 and CDR2 sequences are SGHRS and YFSETQ. J lost 4 bases, V lost 2 bases, and 7 bases had no gene match.

J is TRBJ2-7 and V is TRBV5-1, with unresolved D. CDR1 and CDR2 (germline): SGHRS, YFSETQ. The V and J ends lost 4 bases and 2 bases respectively, with 16 bases between them. The CDR3 contains 15 residues. The CDR3, as DNA: TGCGCCAGCAGCATTGGGTCGGCAGGCGCCTACGAGCAGTACTTC. Amino acid sequence: CASSIGSAGAYEQYF.

The chain links TRBV5-4 to TRBJ1-2; D remains ambiguous. Germline CDR1 is SGHNT and CDR2 is YYREEE (reference sequence). V was cut by 4 bases and J by 2 bases, with 9 bases left in between. The CDR3 has 13 residues. CDR3 region: CASSPSGNYGYTF. The CDR3 region has the DNA TGTGCCAGCAGCCCGTCCGGGAACTATGGCTACACCTTC.

The rearrangement links TRBV25-1 to TRBJ1-6; D unclear. Between the trimmed V and J ends, which lost 6 bases and 0 bases, there was a span of 3 bases. Per the germline V gene, CDR1 is MGHDK and CDR2 is SYGVNS. This CDR3 region has 13 residues. The CDR3 DNA sequence: TGTGCCAGCAGGGACTCCTATAATTCACCCCTCCACTTT. Translating gives CASRDSYNSPLHF.

The V gene is TRBV28, the J gene TRBJ2-7; TRBD1 or TRBD2 may be the D gene (5 bases each). This CDR3 contains 12 residues. Trimming cost V 6 bases and J 7 bases, with 13 bases left between them. Germline V gene sequence: CDR1 MDHEN, CDR2 SYDVKM. The DNA for the CDR3 is TGTGCCAGCAGCCTAGGGACGGGTGAGCAGTACGTC. This encodes CASSLGTGEQYV.

This chain links TRBV2 with TRBJ2-5, with D tentatively TRBD1 or TRBD2 (5 bases each). This CDR3 contains 14 residues. From germline, CDR1 is SNHLY and CDR2 FYNNEI. The V and J ends lost 1 base and 5 bases respectively, with 11 bases between them. CDR3 amino acids: CASSEGVEGETQYF. Here the CDR3 DNA reads TGTGCCAGCAGTGAAGGGGTTGAGGGGGAGACCCAGTACTTC.

The rearrangement joins TRBV29-1 to TRBJ1-1, with TRBD1 matching 11 bases. J gave up 4 bases and V 8 bases, and 6 bases lay outside the gene matches. Per the germline V gene, CDR1 is SQVTM and CDR2 is ANQGSEA. The CDR3 loop spans 13 amino acids. Written as DNA, the CDR3 is TGCAGCTCACAAGGGACAGGGGGCACTGAAGCTTTCTTT. Amino acids: CSSQGTGGTEAFF.

V and J are TRBV28 and TRBJ1-1; D may be TRBD1 (5 bases). CDR1 is MDHEN, CDR2 SYDVKM, per germline. The CDR3 loop spans 15 amino acids. Trimming shortened V by 4 bases and J by 1 base, and 13 bases separated the two germline ends. For the CDR3, the DNA is TGTGCCAGCAGTTCGGAAGGGGCTGCGAACACTGAAGCTTTCTTT. As protein: CASSSEGAANTEAFF.

The chain uses TRBV4-2 and TRBJ2-3; maybe TRBD2 (5 bases). This CDR3 region has 16 residues. V was pared by 0 bases and J by 8 bases, with 18 bases between. From germline, CDR1 is LGHNA and CDR2 YNFKEQ. The CDR3 is CASSQDLSRNGGTQYF. CDR3 DNA: TGTGCCAGCAGCCAAGATCTAAGTAGGAATGGAGGTACGCAGTATTTT.